This TCR beta chain comes out of a study of T cell repertoires in cytomegalovirus infection. Overall study: Indications of both CMV infection and matching HLA type were provided by public TCR beta signatures.

Germline V gene lookup returns CDR1 SGHTA and CDR2 FQGNSA. The ends were cut back, 1 base at V and 2 bases at J, with 9 bases in the middle. CDR3 length equals 15 residues. General observations from the study: It was HLA-C-restricted CMV-specific TCR beta clonotypes that dominated the response ex vivo. Using cumulative public TCR beta family frequency, the authors identified those who carried CMV together with the relevant HLA.

TCRdb reprocessed the reads via MiXCR and lists one record per CDR3 protein. The sample includes about 400,000 distinct CDR3 sequences, about a third of them seen just once. A note on this clonotype: What it binds is unknown.

The source was cultured PBMCs, collected from culture after CMV antigen stimulation. The source of this sequence is a human donor in good health (CMV status not recorded). Some clones in this sample may be carry-over from other donors' samples. This sequence joins TRBV7-2 and TRBJ2-1; possibly TRBD2 for D (5 bases). CDR3 in amino acids: CASSLVGSTYNEQFF. The CDR3 DNA sequence: TGTGCCAGCAGCTTAGTGGGGAGTACCTACAATGAGCAGTTCTTC.